This is a list of T cell receptor beta chains from one sample in a study of control samples from healthy donors and cancer patients. Some clones are missing from TCRdb's copy, which holds only in-frame ones; the method was immunoSEQ multiplex PCR. The sample records about 170,000 clones, 88% being singletons. The sequenced sample was blood. The receptor set was obtained from a woman aged 25-40 years in good health. The CDR3 runs from the conserved cysteine through the conserved F or W. Fields, in order: D gene, clone size, CDR3 length, J gene, V gene, CDR3 protein, CDR3 DNA. The D gene is left open where the match is weak. Only some rows state a clone size, as once, few, many or a class for expanded clones.

>TRBD1|-|14|TRBJ1-5|TRBV3-1/TRBV3-2
CASSRQGGNQPQHF
TGTGCCAGCAGCCGGCAGGGGGGGAATCAGCCCCAGCATTTT
>-|-|14|TRBJ1-1|TRBV5-1
CASSLSLENTEAFF
TGCGCCAGCAGCTTGTCCTTGGAGAACACTGAAGCTTTCTTT
>-|-|13|TRBJ1-2|TRBV4-1
CASSQDLRVGYTF
TGCGCCAGCAGCCAAGACCTAAGGGTTGGCTACACCTTC
>TRBD2|-|14|TRBJ2-7|TRBV28
CASRPHGREGEQYF
TGTGCCAGCAGACCGCATGGGCGGGAGGGCGAGCAGTACTTC
>-|-|14|TRBJ1-5|TRBV4-1
CASSQVAVNQPQHF
TGCGCCAGCAGCCAAGTGGCAGTCAATCAGCCCCAGCATTTT
>TRBD2|once|16|TRBJ2-2|TRBV28
CASSKSGTSGTGELFF
TGTGCCAGCAGTAAATCCGGGACTAGCGGCACCGGGGAGCTGTTTTTT
>-|-|13|TRBJ1-4|TRBV6-5
CASSYRVGEKLFF
TGTGCCAGCAGCTACAGGGTGGGGGAAAAACTGTTTTTT
>-|-|14|TRBJ2-5|TRBV2
CASSVASIQETQYF
TGTGCCAGCAGTGTCGCGTCTATCCAAGAGACCCAGTACTTC
>-|-|12|TRBJ2-1|TRBV9
CASSFVDNEQFF
TGTGCCAGCAGTTTCGTGGACAATGAGCAGTTCTTC
>TRBD2|-|16|TRBJ2-2|TRBV12-5
CASGLVAGANTGELFF
TGTGCTAGTGGTTTGGTGGCGGGGGCGAACACCGGGGAGCTGTTTTTT
>-|-|13|TRBJ2-6|TRBV28
CASSVAGANVLTF
TGTGCCAGCAGTGTAGCTGGGGCCAACGTCCTGACTTTC
>-|once|16|TRBJ2-7|TRBV28
CASRRTGQLSGHEQYF
TGTGCCAGCCGAAGAACAGGGCAACTTTCGGGGCACGAGCAGTACTTC
>TRBD1|few|14|TRBJ2-2|TRBV6-5
CASGQGARTGELFF
TGTGCCAGTGGACAGGGGGCGCGCACCGGGGAGCTGTTTTTT
>-|-|14|TRBJ1-2|TRBV10-3
CAIRVSRSEDGYTF
TGTGCCATCAGGGTCTCTAGGTCTGAAGACGGCTACACCTTC
>-|-|13|TRBJ2-2|TRBV12-3/TRBV12-4
CASSPAAFGELFF
TGTGCCAGCAGCCCCGCGGCGTTCGGGGAGCTGTTTTTT
>-|-|18|TRBJ2-4|TRBV6-2/TRBV6-3
CASSDSLSGLIAKNIQYF
TGTGCCAGCAGTGACAGTCTATCGGGCCTGATAGCCAAAAACATTCAGTACTTC
>-|-|16|TRBJ1-1|TRBV7-9
CASSSSSLEGRTEAFF
TGTGCCAGCAGCTCCTCAAGCTTAGAGGGAAGGACTGAAGCTTTCTTT
>TRBD2|once|15|TRBJ2-5|TRBV11-2
CASIDTPGRGETQYF
TGTGCCAGCATCGATACCCCCGGGAGGGGAGAGACCCAGTACTTC
>-|-|11|TRBJ2-7|TRBV6-2/TRBV6-3
CASSYGDEQYF
TGTGCCAGCAGTTACGGGGACGAGCAGTACTTC
>-|-|16|TRBJ1-6|TRBV27
CASSRRRTEPPSPLHF
TGTGCCAGCAGCAGAAGAAGGACAGAACCGCCTAGCCCCCTCCACTTT
>-|-|12|TRBJ2-1|TRBV11-2
CASSLVVDEQFF
TGTGCCAGCAGCTTAGTGGTCGATGAGCAGTTCTTC
>-|few|12|TRBJ2-7|TRBV19
CASSMGPREQYF
TGTGCCAGTAGTATGGGACCTCGCGAGCAGTACTTC
>TRBD1|-|13|TRBJ1-1|TRBV18
CASSPGQGLEAFF
TGTGCCAGCTCACCGGGACAGGGACTTGAAGCTTTCTTT
>-|-|16|TRBJ2-7|TRBV4-1
CASSQEYAQPSYEQYF
TGCGCCAGCAGCCAAGAGTATGCCCAGCCCTCCTACGAGCAGTACTTC
>TRBD2|-|15|TRBJ2-7|TRBV7-2
CASSESGTGTYEQYF
TGTGCCAGCAGCGAAAGCGGGACTGGGACCTACGAGCAGTACTTC
>TRBD2|-|13|TRBJ2-1|TRBV6-5
CASMRLARAEQFF
TGTGCCAGCATGAGACTAGCACGCGCTGAGCAGTTCTTC
>TRBD1|-|15|TRBJ1-3|TRBV19
CASSRRDRAGNTIYF
TGTGCCAGTAGTCGAAGGGACAGAGCTGGAAACACCATATATTTT
>-|few|11|TRBJ1-5|TRBV12-3/TRBV12-4
CASSSNQPQHF
TGTGCCAGCAGCTCTAATCAGCCCCAGCATTTT
>TRBD1|-|11|TRBJ1-4|TRBV10-1
CASRDSSELFF
TGCGCCAGCCGGGACAGCTCGGAACTGTTTTTT
>-|-|14|TRBJ1-2|TRBV13
CASSLNGAWGGYTF
TGTGCCAGCAGCTTGAACGGAGCTTGGGGAGGCTACACCTTC
>-|-|16|TRBJ1-2|TRBV9
CASSARDLPLLYGYTF
TGTGCCAGCAGCGCGAGGGACCTTCCCTTACTCTATGGCTACACCTTC
>-|-|12|TRBJ1-1|TRBV28
CASSPILTEAFF
TGTGCCAGCAGTCCCATATTGACTGAAGCTTTCTTT
>TRBD1|-|17|TRBJ1-5|TRBV15
CATSAGTGGRSGRPQHF
TGTGCCACCAGTGCCGGGACAGGGGGTCGGTCAGGTAGGCCCCAGCATTTT
>-|few|11|TRBJ1-2|TRBV19
CASSIYTGYTF
TGTGCCAGTAGTATCTACACAGGCTACACCTTC
>TRBD2|-|14|TRBJ2-1|TRBV2
CASWQRESGNEQFF
TGTGCCAGCTGGCAGCGGGAGTCCGGGAATGAGCAGTTCTTC
>TRBD1|-|16|TRBJ2-7|TRBV4-1
CASSLRQGAAAYEQYF
TGCGCCAGCAGCCTCCGACAGGGGGCGGCGGCCTACGAGCAGTACTTC
>-|-|15|TRBJ1-5|TRBV2
CASSEGLRVGQPQHF
TGTGCCAGCAGTGAAGGGTTACGTGTAGGTCAGCCCCAGCATTTT
>-|once|12|TRBJ2-7|TRBV7-9
CASSLVEHEQYF
TGTGCCAGCAGCTTAGTAGAGCACGAGCAGTACTTC
>TRBD2|few|19|TRBJ2-5|TRBV2
CASSTGTSGGILIEETQYF
TGTGCCAGCAGCACCGGGACTAGCGGGGGGATTTTGATAGAAGAGACCCAGTACTTC
>-|few|13|TRBJ1-1|TRBV3-1/TRBV3-2
CASSQVGGAEAFF
TGTGCCAGCAGCCAAGTCGGGGGGGCTGAAGCTTTCTTT
>-|once|14|TRBJ1-5|TRBV7-8
CASSRDIVNQPQHF
TGTGCCAGCAGTCGGGACATTGTTAATCAGCCCCAGCATTTT
>TRBD2|-|16|TRBJ2-2|TRBV3-1/TRBV3-2
CASSQSTSGGSGELFF
TGTGCCAGCAGCCAATCCACTAGCGGGGGGAGCGGGGAGCTGTTTTTT
>-|-|14|TRBJ2-2|TRBV24-1
CATSDISGTGELFF
TGTGCCACCAGTGATATATCAGGGACCGGGGAGCTGTTTTTT
>-|-|15|TRBJ2-3|TRBV9
CASSVDPGRGDTQYF
TGTGCCAGCAGCGTAGATCCGGGAAGGGGAGATACGCAGTATTTT
>TRBD1|-|16|TRBJ2-3|TRBV27
CASSTRDRGSADTQYF
TGTGCCAGCAGTACCCGGGACAGGGGTAGTGCAGATACGCAGTATTTT
>-|-|14|TRBJ1-1|TRBV5-5
CASSFTGKNTEAFF
TGTGCCAGCAGCTTCACAGGGAAGAACACTGAAGCTTTCTTT
>-|-|15|TRBJ2-2|TRBV5-4
CASSRGPANTGELFF
TGTGCCAGCAGCCGAGGACCCGCGAACACCGGGGAGCTGTTTTTT
>TRBD1|-|18|TRBJ1-5|TRBV2
CASSADRFPVYSNQPQHF
TGTGCCAGCAGTGCGGACAGGTTTCCGGTATATAGCAATCAGCCCCAGCATTTT
>TRBD1|-|15|TRBJ1-5|TRBV7-9
CASSSTGVRDQPQHF
TGTGCCAGCAGCTCAACAGGGGTAAGAGATCAGCCCCAGCATTTT
>-|once|13|TRBJ1-2|TRBV6-5
CASSLSGLDGYTF
TGTGCCAGCAGTCTGTCCGGGCTGGATGGCTACACCTTC
>-|once|13|TRBJ2-2|TRBV29-1
CSVHRDGTGELFF
TGCAGCGTTCACAGGGACGGGACCGGGGAGCTGTTTTTT
>-|-|16|TRBJ1-3|TRBV28
CASSLGRTAFGNTIYF
TGTGCCAGCAGTTTAGGTAGGACGGCATTTGGAAACACCATATATTTT
>-|once|13|TRBJ1-2|TRBV12-3/TRBV12-4
CASSAGRYSGYTF
TGTGCCAGCAGTGCCGGACGCTATAGTGGCTACACCTTC
>-|-|13|TRBJ1-2|TRBV5-6
CASSLRDPYGYTF
TGTGCCAGCAGCCTCAGGGATCCCTATGGCTACACCTTC